At least ten counts were recorded for the clone carrying this T cell receptor (beta chain). Its specificity is unknown. The data derive from a study of T-cell memory formation after mild COVID-19. Study in general: Clusters of TCRs were largely donor specific. The study's findings and limits: Pre-infection memory harbored some responding clones, suggesting cross-reactive memory joined.

The CDR3 extends over 14 amino acids. V dropped 2 bases and J dropped 1; count of bases not matched to a gene: 0. CDR1 and CDR2 from the germline V gene are MNHEY and SVGAGI. Constant-segment-primed 5'RACE gave TCR alpha and TCR beta cDNA libraries with sample barcodes and UMIs. TCRdb reanalysed the 5' RACE reads using MiXCR and keeps one entry per CDR3 protein. The table has roughly 200,000 distinct CDR3 sequences, 16% seen once. This receptor was identified in an adult woman who had mild COVID-19 (a few samples of this study predate the infection). Cell type and time point are not known. The sequenced material came from PBMCs or a T cell subset sorted from them (not recorded which). This chain links TRBV6-5 with TRBJ1-1, with TRBD1 matching over 8 bases. CDR3 region: CASSYGTGNTEAFF. Here the CDR3 DNA reads TGTGCCAGCAGTTACGGGACAGGGAACACTGAAGCTTTCTTT.